Shown below are 30 T cell receptor beta chains from a single sample sequenced in a study of T cells in Graves' hyperthyroidism and ophthalmopathy. Amplification of TCR beta CDR3 regions was performed using RNA transcripts as template. Primed by the HTBI set, a first-round RT-PCR was run on the TCR CDR3. TCRdb analysed the multiplex PCR reads with MiXCR anew, one entry per CDR3 protein. The data show around 450,000 distinct CDR3 sequences, more than 15% seen once. Sequenced sample: blood. Receptors originate from a woman aged 18 to 35 with Graves' hyperthyroidism.

This clonotype showed up many times. V is TRBV6-1 and J is TRBJ1-1; 7 bases map to TRBD1. The V segment lost 5 bases and the J segment 4 bases; nucleotides outside the gene matches: 7. CDR3 length: 14 amino acids. CDR1 is MNHNS, CDR2 SASEGT, per germline. The CDR3, as DNA: TGTGCCAGCAGTATTACGGGACAGTTCACTGAAGCTTTCTTT. Its protein is CASSITGQFTEAFF.

The V call is TRBV4-3, the J call TRBJ1-4; D remains unclear. Germline V gene lookup returns CDR1 LGHNA and CDR2 YSLEER. The CDR3 has 15 residues. Trimming left V 0 bases short and J 0 bases short, with 5 bases between. In DNA, the CDR3 is TGCGCCAGCAGCCAAGATAGCCCAACTAATGAAAAACTGTTTTTT. Translating gives CASSQDSPTNEKLFF.

This clonotype was recorded many times. The V call is TRBV6-2 or TRBV6-3, the J call TRBJ2-7; D remains unclear. The CDR3 sequence is 14 residues long. Germline CDR1 is MNHEY and CDR2 is SVGEGT. V was trimmed by 5 bases and J by 2 bases, leaving 13 bases between them. The CDR3 here is CASSPIDRPYEQYF. The CDR3 region has the DNA TGTGCCAGCAGTCCCATTGACCGACCCTACGAGCAGTACTTC.

This clonotype was counted many times. The genes are TRBV28 and TRBJ2-1, with 11 bases aligning to TRBD2. Germline loops: CDR1 MDHEN, CDR2 SYDVKM. The CDR3 loop spans 13 amino acids. The ends lost 8 bases at V and 8 bases at J; junction bases unmatched: 5. CDR3 sequence reads: CASCTSGGHEQFF. The CDR3 DNA sequence: TGTGCCAGCTGTACTAGCGGGGGTCATGAGCAGTTCTTC.

This clonotype has only one observation. The J gene is TRBJ2-7, the V gene TRBV2, with TRBD2 matching over 13 bases. With 6 bases clipped from V and 6 bases from J, the junction kept 8 bases outside the gene matches. The germline CDR1 and CDR2 sequences are SNHLY and FYNNEI. There are 15 residues in the CDR3. CDR3 region: CASSGQRLAGGEQYF. Written as DNA, the CDR3 is TGTGCCAGCAGCGGGCAGCGACTAGCGGGAGGCGAGCAGTACTTC.

This clonotype was seen many times. The chain has TRBV7-9 and TRBJ2-7; no clear D gene. The CDR3 is 11 residues long. Deletions cut 4 bases from V and 9 bases from J, with 10 bases between. Germline V gene data show CDR1 as SEHNR and CDR2 as FQNEAQ (reference sequence). The CDR3 bases are TGTGCCAGCAGCTCCTCCGTCACGCAGTACTTC. Translation: CASSSSVTQYF.

This clonotype has just a few counts. The chain has TRBV5-1 and TRBJ1-1, with a possible D match to TRBD1 (6 bases). Trimming took 0 bases from V and 10 from J, leaving 16 bases between them. Looked up from germline, CDR1 is SGHRS and CDR2 is YFSETQ. The CDR3 spans 14 residues. The CDR3 reads CASSLERGSFGAFF. In nucleotides, the CDR3 is TGCGCCAGCAGCTTGGAGAGGGGGTCATTCGGAGCTTTCTTT.

In its sample, this clonotype was seen many times. The chain uses TRBV7-3 and TRBJ2-1; TRBD1 might be the D (5 bases). The V gene lost 5 bases and the J gene lost 5 bases, with 22 bases spanning the gap. The V gene's germline CDR1 is SGHTA and CDR2 FQGTGA. CDR3 length equals 17 residues. The CDR3 DNA reads TGTGCCAGCAGCCCGAACTTAAGCCTGGGGCCCCACAATGAGCAGTTCTTC. Protein sequence: CASSPNLSLGPHNEQFF.

This clonotype has a count of ten or more. V and J are TRBV6-2 or TRBV6-3 and TRBJ2-7; D is possibly TRBD1 (6 bases). Germline V gene lookup returns CDR1 MNHEY and CDR2 SVGEGT. The V end lost 8 bases, the J end lost 6 bases, and 20 bases lay between the germline ends. The CDR3 length is 14 residues. CDR3 region: CASSSTGRGGEQYF. The CDR3 bases are TGTGCCAGCTCTTCAACGGGCAGGGGTGGCGAGCAGTACTTC.

In the case of this clonotype: It may be a read error: a sequence one base away is much more abundant. Here the CDR3 reads CASSLAAGPRSEKLFF. The DNA of the CDR3 is TGTGCCAGCAGTTTGGCGGCAGGACCTCGGAGTGAAAAACTGTTTTTT. This chain joins TRBV12-3 or TRBV12-4 and TRBJ1-4, with D unresolved. V gave up 3 bases and J gave up 7 bases, with 18 bases separating them. This CDR3 comprises 16 residues.

This clonotype was picked up many times. The chain links TRBV20-1 to TRBJ2-1; 9 bases match TRBD2. Trimming at V came to 4 bases and at J to 7 bases, leaving 8 bases not matched to a gene. The CDR3 extends over 14 amino acids. CDR1 and CDR2 from the germline V gene are DFQATT and SNEGSKA (reference sequence). The DNA of the CDR3 is TGCAGTGCTACCGGGACTAGCCGAGAAAATGAGCAGTTCTTC. Its protein is CSATGTSRENEQFF.

This clonotype was found many times. This chain links TRBV20-1 with TRBJ1-1; 8 bases agree with TRBD1. The CDR3 spans 14 residues. After removal of 0 bases from V and 4 bases from J, the junction contained 4 bases not matched to a gene. Germline V gene sequence: CDR1 DFQATT, CDR2 SNEGSKA (reference sequence). CDR3 in DNA: TGCAGTGCTAGAGACCAGGGGGCGGTCACTGAAGCTTTCTTT. Residues: CSARDQGAVTEAFF.

This rearrangement joins TRBV7-9 to TRBJ1-1; D call uncertain. In germline, CDR1 is SEHNR, CDR2 FQNEAQ (reference sequence). V was cut by 5 bases and J by 0 bases, with 7 bases left in between. This CDR3 spans 13 amino acids. Here the CDR3 DNA reads TGTGCCAGCAGCCTAATGATGAACACTGAAGCTTTCTTT. As protein: CASSLMMNTEAFF.

The V gene is TRBV27, the J gene TRBJ2-5; 8 bases map to TRBD2. Germline V gene lookup returns CDR1 MNHEY and CDR2 SMNVEV (reference sequence). The CDR3 sequence is 14 residues long. After removal of 3 bases from V and 1 base from J, the junction contained 1 base not matched to a gene. This CDR3 reads CASSFAGGQETQYF. The CDR3 DNA reads TGTGCCAGCAGTTTTGCGGGAGGCCAAGAGACCCAGTACTTC.

The chain uses TRBV4-2 and TRBJ2-4; D is unclear. V lost 0 bases and J lost 4, with 19 bases in between. CDR3 length equals 18 residues. Germline V gene data show CDR1 as LGHNA and CDR2 as YNFKEQ. CDR3 amino acids: CASSQDNYRADTKNIQYF. The DNA of the CDR3 is TGTGCCAGCAGCCAAGATAACTATAGGGCAGATACTAAAAACATTCAGTACTTC.

The V call is TRBV29-1, the J call TRBJ2-2, with 9 positions matching TRBD2. The CDR3 sequence is 13 residues long. Germline V gene lookup returns CDR1 SQVTM and CDR2 ANQGSEA. V was pared by 4 bases and J by 7 bases, with 4 bases of the junction left unmatched. CDR3 DNA sequence: TGCAGCGTTGCGGCGGGAGGGTACGGGGAGCTGTTTTTT. It codes for CSVAAGGYGELFF.

This clonotype was seen a handful of times. The rearrangement uses TRBV28 and TRBJ1-2, with TRBD1 matching 7 bases. CDR3 length: 12 residues. V lost 6 bases, J lost 4 bases, and 2 bases stayed unmatched. Per the germline V gene, CDR1 is MDHEN and CDR2 is SYDVKM. CDR3 protein: CASSGQVYGYTF. DNA of the CDR3: TGTGCCAGCAGCGGACAGGTCTATGGCTACACCTTC.

In its sample, this clonotype was seen many times. The chain is built from TRBV2 and TRBJ2-4, with 14 bases lining up with TRBD2. J was trimmed by 1 base and V by 8 bases; bases with no gene match: 7. The CDR3 extends over 17 amino acids. The germline V gene encodes CDR1 SNHLY and CDR2 FYNNEI. The CDR3 loop is CASGGTSGRTAKNIQYF. The DNA for the CDR3 is TGTGCCAGCGGAGGGACTAGCGGGAGAACGGCCAAAAACATTCAGTACTTC.

This clonotype occurred many times. The rearrangement uses TRBV7-8 and TRBJ2-3; D is ambiguous. The V gene lost 8 bases and the J gene lost 3 bases, with 15 bases spanning the gap. The CDR3 has 14 amino acids. Germline loops: CDR1 SGHVS, CDR2 FQNEAQ. CDR3 protein: CASGPGPITDTQYF. As DNA, the CDR3 is TGTGCCAGCGGACCGGGCCCAATAACAGATACGCAGTATTTT.

The chain joins TRBV4-2 to TRBJ2-4, with no clear D. V dropped 1 base and J dropped 0 bases, with 10 bases sitting between them. This CDR3 is 16 amino acids long. Germline CDR1 and CDR2: LGHNA and YNFKEQ. The chain's CDR3 is CASSQGWSTAKNIQYF. The DNA of the CDR3 is TGTGCCAGCAGCCAAGGGTGGTCGACAGCCAAAAACATTCAGTACTTC.

This clonotype was counted ten times or more. This sequence joins TRBV5-8 and TRBJ1-4, with D uncertain. Trimming left V 0 bases short and J 8 bases short, with 11 bases between. Germline-derived CDR1 and CDR2 are SGHTS and YDEGEE. The CDR3 has 14 residues. The CDR3, as DNA: TGTGCCAGCAGCTTGGGCAGGTCTCAGGAAAAACTGTTTTTT. Protein sequence: CASSLGRSQEKLFF.

This clonotype was detected only a few times. The V gene is TRBV27, the J gene TRBJ1-1; maybe TRBD1 (6 bases). The CDR3 totals 15 residues. The V end was cut by 5 bases, the J end by 2 bases, with 15 bases between. CDR1 is MNHEY and CDR2 is SMNVEV in the germline V gene (reference sequence). The CDR3 sequence is CASSQQGFYNTEAFF. As DNA, the CDR3 is TGTGCCAGCAGTCAACAGGGTTTTTATAACACTGAAGCTTTCTTT.

The chain combines TRBV11-2 with TRBJ1-4; no clear D gene. In germline, CDR1 is SGHAT, CDR2 FQNNGV. V was pared by 1 base and J by 7 bases, with 13 bases between. CDR3 length: 15 residues. CDR3 bases: TGTGCCAGCAGCTTAGTCGAGGAGGCCGGTGAAAAACTGTTTTTT. Translated, it gives CASSLVEEAGEKLFF.

This clonotype was seen a handful of times. The rearrangement uses TRBV24-1 and TRBJ2-1, with TRBD2 matching 8 bases. The CDR3 totals 16 residues. V was pared by 2 bases and J by 4 bases, with 6 bases of the junction left unmatched. CDR1 is KGHDR and CDR2 is SFDVKD in the germline V gene. Here the CDR3 DNA reads TGTGCCACCAGTGATTGGAGTGGCGGGGGGTACAATGAGCAGTTCTTC. It specifies CATSDWSGGGYNEQFF.

V usage is TRBV24-1 and J usage is TRBJ2-1; 13 positions agree with TRBD2. V shed 4 bases, J shed 8 bases, and the junction held 7 bases outside the gene matches. The germline CDR1 and CDR2 sequences are KGHDR and SFDVKD. This CDR3 comprises 16 residues. CDR3 nucleotides: TGTGCCACCAGTGACGTACTAGCGGGAGGGCCGCATGAGCAGTTCTTC. It specifies CATSDVLAGGPHEQFF.

This clonotype was seen more than once but under ten times. The CDR3 loop is CASSTDRLATNEKLFF. The CDR3 region has the DNA TGTGCCAGCAGTACCGACAGACTAGCAACTAATGAAAAACTGTTTTTT. The V and J genes are TRBV6-1 and TRBJ1-4, with a weak D call TRBD1 (5 bases). This CDR3 spans 16 amino acids. V was pared by 5 bases and J by 0 bases, with 13 bases between. CDR1 is MNHNS, CDR2 SASEGT, per germline.

This clonotype has ten or more counts. The V gene is TRBV12-3 or TRBV12-4, the J gene TRBJ2-2; 10 bases are shared with TRBD1. The V segment lost 6 bases and the J segment 2 bases; nucleotides outside the gene matches: 3. This CDR3 region has 15 residues. CDR3 sequence (DNA): TGTGCCAGCAGCGGGACAGGGGCAAACACCGGGGAGCTGTTTTTT. Amino acid sequence: CASSGTGANTGELFF.

The chain joins TRBV20-1 to TRBJ1-4; 11 bases agree with TRBD1. The CDR3 consists of 14 residues. The ends lost 3 bases at V and 5 bases at J; junction bases unmatched: 2. The germline V gene encodes CDR1 DFQATT and CDR2 SNEGSKA (reference sequence). CDR3 DNA sequence: TGCAGTGCTAGCCGGACAGGGGGCAATGAAAAACTGTTTTTT. This encodes CSASRTGGNEKLFF.

This clonotype was seen at least ten times. This chain connects TRBV2 to TRBJ2-1; tentatively, D is TRBD2 (5 bases). Trimming shortened V by 8 bases and J by 1 base, and 12 bases separated the two germline ends. CDR1 and CDR2 from the germline V gene are SNHLY and FYNNEI. The CDR3 is 14 amino acids. The CDR3 region has the DNA TGTGCCAGCGAGGAGCGGCAGTCCTACAATGAGCAGTTCTTC. This translates into CASEERQSYNEQFF. The full variable domain, its missing parts supplied by reference TRBV2 and TRBJ2-1, is EPEVTQTPSHQVTQMGQEVILRCVPISNHLYFYWYRQILGQKVEFLVSFYNNEISEKSEIFDDQFSVERPDGSNFTLKIRSTKLEDSAMYFCASEERQSYNEQFFGPGTRLTVL.

This clonotype showed up many times. This chain joins TRBV18 and TRBJ1-4; D unclear. This CDR3 is 13 amino acids long. V was shortened by 3 bases and J by 5 bases, with 7 bases between the two germline ends. CDR1 KGHSH and CDR2 LQKENI come from the germline V gene. CDR3 region: CASSPGLNEKLFF. For the CDR3, the DNA is TGTGCCAGCTCACCGGGTTTGAATGAAAAACTGTTTTTT. Looking up the rest from reference TRBV18 and TRBJ1-4 gives the full variable domain: NAGVMQNPRHLVRRRGQEARLRCSPMKGHSHVYWYRQLPEEGLKFMVYLQKENIIDESGMPKERFSAEFPKEGPSILRIQQVVRGDSAAYFCASSPGLNEKLFFGSGTQLSVL.